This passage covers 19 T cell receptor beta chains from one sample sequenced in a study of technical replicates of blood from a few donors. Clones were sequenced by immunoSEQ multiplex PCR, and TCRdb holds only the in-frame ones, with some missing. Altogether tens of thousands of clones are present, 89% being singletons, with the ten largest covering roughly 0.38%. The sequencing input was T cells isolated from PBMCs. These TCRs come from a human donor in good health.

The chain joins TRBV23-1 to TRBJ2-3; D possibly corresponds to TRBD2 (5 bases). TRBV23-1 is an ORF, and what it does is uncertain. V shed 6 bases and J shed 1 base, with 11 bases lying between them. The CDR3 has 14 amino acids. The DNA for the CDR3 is TGCGCCAGCAGGCCCGGGGAAGGCACAGATACGCAGTATTTT. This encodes CASRPGEGTDTQYF.

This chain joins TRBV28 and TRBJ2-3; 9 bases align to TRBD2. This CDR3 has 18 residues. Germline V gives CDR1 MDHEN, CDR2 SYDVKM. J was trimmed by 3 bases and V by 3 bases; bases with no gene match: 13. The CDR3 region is CASSFLQWASGATDTQYF. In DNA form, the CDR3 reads TGTGCCAGCAGTTTTCTCCAATGGGCTAGCGGGGCAACAGATACGCAGTATTTT.

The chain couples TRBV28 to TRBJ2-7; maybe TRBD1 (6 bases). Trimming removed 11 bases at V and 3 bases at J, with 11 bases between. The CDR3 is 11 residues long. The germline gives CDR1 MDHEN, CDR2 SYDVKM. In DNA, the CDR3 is TGTGCCGTACAGGGTGACTACGAGCAGTACTTC. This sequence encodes CAVQGDYEQYF.

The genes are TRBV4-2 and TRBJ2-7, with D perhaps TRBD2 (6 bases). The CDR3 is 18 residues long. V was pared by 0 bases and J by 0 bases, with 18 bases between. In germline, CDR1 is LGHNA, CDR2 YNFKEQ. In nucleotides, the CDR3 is TGTGCCAGCAGCCAAGAGACGTCAGGTAGGGGACTCTCCTACGAGCAGTACTTC. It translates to CASSQETSGRGLSYEQYF.

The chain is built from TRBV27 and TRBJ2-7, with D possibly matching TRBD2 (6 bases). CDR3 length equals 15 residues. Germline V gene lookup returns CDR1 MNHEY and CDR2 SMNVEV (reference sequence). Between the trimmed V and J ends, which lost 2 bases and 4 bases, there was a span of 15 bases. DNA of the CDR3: TGTGCCAGCAGTTTACAGACGGGAGTTAAGTACGAGCAGTACTTC. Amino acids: CASSLQTGVKYEQYF.

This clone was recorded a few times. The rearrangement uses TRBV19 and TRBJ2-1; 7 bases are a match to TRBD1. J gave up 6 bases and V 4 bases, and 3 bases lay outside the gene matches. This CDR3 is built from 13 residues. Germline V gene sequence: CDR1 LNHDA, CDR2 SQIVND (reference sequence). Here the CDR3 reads CASSNTGVNEQFF. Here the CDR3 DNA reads TGTGCCAGTAGTAATACAGGGGTCAATGAGCAGTTCTTC.

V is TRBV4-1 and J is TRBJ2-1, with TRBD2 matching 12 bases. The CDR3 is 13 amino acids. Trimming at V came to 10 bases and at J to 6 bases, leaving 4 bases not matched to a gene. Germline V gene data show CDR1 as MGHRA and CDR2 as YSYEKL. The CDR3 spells CATSLAGGNEQFF. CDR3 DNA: TGCGCCACCTCACTAGCGGGAGGCAATGAGCAGTTCTTC.

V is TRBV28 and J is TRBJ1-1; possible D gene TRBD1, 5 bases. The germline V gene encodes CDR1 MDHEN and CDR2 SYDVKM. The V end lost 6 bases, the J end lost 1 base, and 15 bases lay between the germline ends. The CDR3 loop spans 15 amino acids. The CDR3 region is CASSSLGAGNTEAFF. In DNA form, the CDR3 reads TGTGCCAGCAGCTCCCTTGGGGCTGGGAACACTGAAGCTTTCTTT.

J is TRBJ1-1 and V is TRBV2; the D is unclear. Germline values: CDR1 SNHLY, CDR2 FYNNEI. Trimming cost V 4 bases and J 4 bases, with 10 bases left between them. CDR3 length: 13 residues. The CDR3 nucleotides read TGTGCCAGCAGTGTTTCCTTCGGCACTGAAGCTTTCTTT. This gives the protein CASSVSFGTEAFF. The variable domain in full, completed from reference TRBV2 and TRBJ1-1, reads EPEVTQTPSHQVTQMGQEVILRCVPISNHLYFYWYRQILGQKVEFLVSFYNNEISEKSEIFDDQFSVERPDGSNFTLKIRSTKLEDSAMYFCASSVSFGTEAFFGQGTRLTVV.

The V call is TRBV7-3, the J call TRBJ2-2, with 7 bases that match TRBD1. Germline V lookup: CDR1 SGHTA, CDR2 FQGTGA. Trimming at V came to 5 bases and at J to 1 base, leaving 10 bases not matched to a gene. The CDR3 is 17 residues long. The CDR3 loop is CASSRTGATLNTGELFF. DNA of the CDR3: TGTGCCAGCAGCCGTACAGGGGCCACGTTGAACACCGGGGAGCTGTTTTTT.

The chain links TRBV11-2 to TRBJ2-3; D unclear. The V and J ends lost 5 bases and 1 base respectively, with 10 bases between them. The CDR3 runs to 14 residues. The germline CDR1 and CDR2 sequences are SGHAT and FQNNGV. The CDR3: CASSMETRTDTQYF. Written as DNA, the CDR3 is TGTGCCAGCAGCATGGAGACTCGCACAGATACGCAGTATTTT.

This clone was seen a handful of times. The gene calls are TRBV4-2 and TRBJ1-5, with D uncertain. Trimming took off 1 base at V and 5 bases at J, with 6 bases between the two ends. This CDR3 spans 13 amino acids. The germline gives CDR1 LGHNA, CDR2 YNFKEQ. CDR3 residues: CASSQVQDQPQHF. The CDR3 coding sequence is TGTGCCAGCAGCCAAGTTCAGGATCAGCCCCAGCATTTT.

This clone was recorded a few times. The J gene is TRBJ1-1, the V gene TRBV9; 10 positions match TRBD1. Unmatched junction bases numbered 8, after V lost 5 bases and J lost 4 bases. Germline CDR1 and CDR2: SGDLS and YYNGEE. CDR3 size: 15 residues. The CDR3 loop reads CASRGQGKDGTEAFF. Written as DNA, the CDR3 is TGTGCCAGCAGGGGACAGGGGAAGGACGGCACTGAAGCTTTCTTT.

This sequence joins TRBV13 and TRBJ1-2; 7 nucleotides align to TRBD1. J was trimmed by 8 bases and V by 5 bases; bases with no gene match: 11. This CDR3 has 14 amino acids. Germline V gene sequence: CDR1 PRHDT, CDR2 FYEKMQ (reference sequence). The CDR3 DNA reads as TGTGCCAGCAGCAGGTTGGACAGGCTTAGGGGCTACACCTTC. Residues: CASSRLDRLRGYTF.

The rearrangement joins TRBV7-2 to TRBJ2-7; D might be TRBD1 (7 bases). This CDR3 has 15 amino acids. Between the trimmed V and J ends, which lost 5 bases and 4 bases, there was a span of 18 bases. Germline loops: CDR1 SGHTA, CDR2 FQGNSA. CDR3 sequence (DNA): TGTGCCAGCAGCCCTGGGGGGACAGCAGGATACGAGCAGTACTTC. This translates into CASSPGGTAGYEQYF.

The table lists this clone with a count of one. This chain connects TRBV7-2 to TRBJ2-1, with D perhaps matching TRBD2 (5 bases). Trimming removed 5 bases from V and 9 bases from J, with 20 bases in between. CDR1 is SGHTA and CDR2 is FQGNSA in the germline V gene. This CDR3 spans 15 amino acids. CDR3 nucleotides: TGTGCCAGCAGCCCGGCACTAGTTTCCCCAGGTGAGCAGTTCTTC. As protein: CASSPALVSPGEQFF.

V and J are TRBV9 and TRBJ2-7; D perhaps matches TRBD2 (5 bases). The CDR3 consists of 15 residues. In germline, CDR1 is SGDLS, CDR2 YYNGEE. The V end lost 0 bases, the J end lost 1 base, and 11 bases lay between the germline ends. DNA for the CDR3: TGTGCCAGCAGCGTAGCATCCGGGGAGTCCTACGAGCAGTACTTC. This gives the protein CASSVASGESYEQYF.

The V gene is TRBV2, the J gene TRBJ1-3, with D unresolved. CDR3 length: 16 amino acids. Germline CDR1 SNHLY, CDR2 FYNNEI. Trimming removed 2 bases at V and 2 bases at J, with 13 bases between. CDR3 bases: TGTGCCAGCAGTGAACGAGTCGAGGGAACTGGAAACACCATATATTTT. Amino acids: CASSERVEGTGNTIYF. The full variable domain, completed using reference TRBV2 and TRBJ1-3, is EPEVTQTPSHQVTQMGQEVILRCVPISNHLYFYWYRQILGQKVEFLVSFYNNEISEKSEIFDDQFSVERPDGSNFTLKIRSTKLEDSAMYFCASSERVEGTGNTIYFGEGSWLTVV.

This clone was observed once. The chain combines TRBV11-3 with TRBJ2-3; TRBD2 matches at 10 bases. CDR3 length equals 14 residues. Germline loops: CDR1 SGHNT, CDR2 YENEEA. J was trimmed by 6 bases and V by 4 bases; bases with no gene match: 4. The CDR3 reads CASSSGLAMDTQYF. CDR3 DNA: TGTGCCAGCAGCTCGGGACTAGCGATGGATACGCAGTATTTT.